This TCR beta chain was sequenced for a study of blood T cell repertoires in COVID-19. The study drew participants aged about 18 to 90 years from about two dozen US areas. This CDR3 contains 13 residues. After removal of 3 bases from V and 7 bases from J, the junction contained 5 bases not matched to a gene. As processed by the authors: Using reference gene primer amplification, nucleated cell counts were estimated. Method: immunoSEQ multiplex PCR; TCRdb's copy keeps in-frame clones and lacks some. V, J and clone size are those of that table, while D and trimming were read from the DNA. In the table there are approximately 360,000 clones, approximately 90% of which are singletons.

The sample was PBMCs or T cells enriched from blood (not recorded which). The chain carries TRBV12-3 or TRBV12-4 and TRBJ2-7, with TRBD1 matching 8 bases. The source is a woman aged 25 to 45 with acute COVID-19. The CDR3 nucleotides read TGTGCCAGCAGTTTCCAGGGGGCTGGGGAGCAGTACTTC. It translates to CASSFQGAGEQYF.